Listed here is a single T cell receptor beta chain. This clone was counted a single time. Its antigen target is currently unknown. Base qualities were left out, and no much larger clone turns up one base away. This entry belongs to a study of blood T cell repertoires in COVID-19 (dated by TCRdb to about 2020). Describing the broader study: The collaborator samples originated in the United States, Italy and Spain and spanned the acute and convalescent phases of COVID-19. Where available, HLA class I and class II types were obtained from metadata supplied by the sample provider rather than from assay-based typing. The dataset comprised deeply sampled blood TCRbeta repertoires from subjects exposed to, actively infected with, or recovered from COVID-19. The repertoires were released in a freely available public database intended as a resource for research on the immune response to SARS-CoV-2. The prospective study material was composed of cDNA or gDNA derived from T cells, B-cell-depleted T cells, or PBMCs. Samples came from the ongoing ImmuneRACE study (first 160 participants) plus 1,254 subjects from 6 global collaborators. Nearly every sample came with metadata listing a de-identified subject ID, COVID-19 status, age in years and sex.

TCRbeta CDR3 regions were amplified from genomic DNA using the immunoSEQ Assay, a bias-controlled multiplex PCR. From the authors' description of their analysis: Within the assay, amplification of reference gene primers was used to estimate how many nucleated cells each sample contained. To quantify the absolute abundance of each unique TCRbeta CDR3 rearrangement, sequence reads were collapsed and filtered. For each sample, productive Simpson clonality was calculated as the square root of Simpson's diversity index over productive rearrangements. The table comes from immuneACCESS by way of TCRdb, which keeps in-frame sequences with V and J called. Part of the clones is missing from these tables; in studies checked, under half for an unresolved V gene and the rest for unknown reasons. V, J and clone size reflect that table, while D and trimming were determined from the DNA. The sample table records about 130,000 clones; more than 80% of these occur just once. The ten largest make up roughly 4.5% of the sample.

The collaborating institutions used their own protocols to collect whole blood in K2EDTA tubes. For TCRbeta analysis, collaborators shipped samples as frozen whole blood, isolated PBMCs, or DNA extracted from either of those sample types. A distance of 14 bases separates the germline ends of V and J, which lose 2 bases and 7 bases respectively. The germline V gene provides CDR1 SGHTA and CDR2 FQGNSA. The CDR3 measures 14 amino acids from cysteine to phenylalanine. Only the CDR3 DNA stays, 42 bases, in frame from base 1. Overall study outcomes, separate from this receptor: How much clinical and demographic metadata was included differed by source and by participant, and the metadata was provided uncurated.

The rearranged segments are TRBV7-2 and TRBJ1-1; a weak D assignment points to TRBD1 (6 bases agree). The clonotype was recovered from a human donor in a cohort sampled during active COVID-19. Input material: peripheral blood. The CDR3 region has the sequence CASSLLGARGEAFF. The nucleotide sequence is TGTGCCAGCAGCTTACTGGGGGCGCGCGGTGAAGCTTTCTTT.